This note documents a single TCR beta chain sequence. The source of the sample is a study of cytomegalovirus exposure and HLA in healthy donors. Across the whole study: Earlier, 95 million to 120 million unique TCR beta sequences were recovered from around 190 million T cells by an analysis.

The PCR was carried out with 60 Vbeta primers and 13 Jbeta primers. TCRdb keeps only in-frame clones here, not all; method: immunoSEQ multiplex PCR. This table holds under 250,000 clones, around 85% found once. Whereas donors were nominally healthy upon sampling, unrecorded immune exposures were probable. J was trimmed by 7 bases and V by 6 bases; bases with no gene match: 11. Germline lookup yields CDR1 SQVTM and CDR2 ANQGSEA. The CDR3 has 13 amino acids. This receptor was taken from a man aged 45 to 65 in good health and CMV-seronegative. The source material was PBMCs. This chain links TRBV29-1 with TRBJ1-1, with TRBD1 identical over 7 bases. CDR3 sequence reads: CSVLLQGWIEAFF. DNA for the CDR3: TGCAGCGTCCTTCTACAGGGGTGGATTGAAGCTTTCTTT.